This TCR beta chain was identified during a study of cytomegalovirus exposure and HLA in healthy donors. Whole-study results and caveats: An analysis done earlier found most TCR beta V segments productive about 90% or about 30% of the time.

This PCR relied on a set of 60 Vbeta primers and 13 Jbeta primers. Clones were read by immunoSEQ multiplex PCR, and TCRdb kept only the in-frame ones, dropping some. This sample yields about 82,000 clones, of which approximately 79% are seen a single time; roughly 12% belongs to the top ten. For this clone: The target antigen is unknown.

J gave up 8 bases and V 5 bases, and 10 bases lay outside the gene matches. This CDR3 is built from 15 residues. Germline CDR1 SGHTA, CDR2 FQGNSA. The sequence was collected from a human donor in good health. The rearrangement joins TRBV7-2 to TRBJ1-4, with 8 bases that match TRBD1. The specimen sequenced was PBMCs. The CDR3 here is CASSRTTGVEEKLFF. The DNA for the CDR3 is TGTGCCAGCAGCCGAACGACAGGGGTGGAGGAAAAACTGTTTTTT.